What follows is one TCR beta chain and its context. The sample belongs to a study of T-cell reconstitution after alpha-beta-depleted transplantation in children. As it was prepared, the TCRbeta library received unique molecular identifiers. MiXCR was run by TCRdb on the PCR reads, yielding one entry per CDR3 protein. The sample holds hundreds of thousands of distinct CDR3 sequences, roughly a tenth seen once. V was shortened by 7 bases and J by 2 bases, with 17 bases between the two germline ends. This CDR3 contains 15 residues. The genes are TRBV12-3 or TRBV12-4 and TRBJ2-5; D possibly corresponds to TRBD2 (6 bases). The sequence was collected from a child aged 2 to 10 with inherited bone marrow failure, due to receive a stem cell transplant. The specimen was PBMCs, collected before TCRalphabeta/CD19-depleted stem cell transplant. The CDR3 loop reads CASTIWEEGQETQYF. The CDR3 DNA is TGTGCCAGCACCATATGGGAGGAAGGGCAAGAGACCCAGTACTTC.